The clone carrying this T cell receptor beta chain was recorded a few times. Its specificity is unknown. The data derive from a study of T-cell memory formation after mild COVID-19. About the study: TCR clusters largely stayed donor specific. Study results and caveats: In pre-infection memory, a portion of responding clones appeared, which suggested that cross-reactive memory joined. Those CD4+ clones that contracted were mainly in CM and EM (CD8+ ones in EMRA). There was a balanced CD4/CD8 profile in clones contracting day 15 to 85, and later expanders leaned CD4+.

Germline values: CDR1 SGHRS, CDR2 YFSETQ. This CDR3 spans 15 amino acids. With 1 base clipped from V and 8 bases from J, the junction kept 8 bases outside the gene matches. TCRdb processed the 5' RACE reads anew with MiXCR; each CDR3 protein has one entry. The sample contains hundreds of thousands of distinct CDR3 sequences, 20% to 25% of which appear only once. The source material was PBMCs or a T cell subset sorted from them (not recorded which). This clonotype was obtained from a man younger than 35 who had mild COVID-19 (a few samples of this study predate the infection). Cell type and time point are not known. This chain connects TRBV5-1 to TRBJ2-1, with 8 bases identical to TRBD1. The CDR3 is CASSLRAGGLDEQFF. The CDR3 DNA sequence: TGCGCCAGCAGCTTGAGGGCAGGGGGCTTAGATGAGCAGTTCTTC.